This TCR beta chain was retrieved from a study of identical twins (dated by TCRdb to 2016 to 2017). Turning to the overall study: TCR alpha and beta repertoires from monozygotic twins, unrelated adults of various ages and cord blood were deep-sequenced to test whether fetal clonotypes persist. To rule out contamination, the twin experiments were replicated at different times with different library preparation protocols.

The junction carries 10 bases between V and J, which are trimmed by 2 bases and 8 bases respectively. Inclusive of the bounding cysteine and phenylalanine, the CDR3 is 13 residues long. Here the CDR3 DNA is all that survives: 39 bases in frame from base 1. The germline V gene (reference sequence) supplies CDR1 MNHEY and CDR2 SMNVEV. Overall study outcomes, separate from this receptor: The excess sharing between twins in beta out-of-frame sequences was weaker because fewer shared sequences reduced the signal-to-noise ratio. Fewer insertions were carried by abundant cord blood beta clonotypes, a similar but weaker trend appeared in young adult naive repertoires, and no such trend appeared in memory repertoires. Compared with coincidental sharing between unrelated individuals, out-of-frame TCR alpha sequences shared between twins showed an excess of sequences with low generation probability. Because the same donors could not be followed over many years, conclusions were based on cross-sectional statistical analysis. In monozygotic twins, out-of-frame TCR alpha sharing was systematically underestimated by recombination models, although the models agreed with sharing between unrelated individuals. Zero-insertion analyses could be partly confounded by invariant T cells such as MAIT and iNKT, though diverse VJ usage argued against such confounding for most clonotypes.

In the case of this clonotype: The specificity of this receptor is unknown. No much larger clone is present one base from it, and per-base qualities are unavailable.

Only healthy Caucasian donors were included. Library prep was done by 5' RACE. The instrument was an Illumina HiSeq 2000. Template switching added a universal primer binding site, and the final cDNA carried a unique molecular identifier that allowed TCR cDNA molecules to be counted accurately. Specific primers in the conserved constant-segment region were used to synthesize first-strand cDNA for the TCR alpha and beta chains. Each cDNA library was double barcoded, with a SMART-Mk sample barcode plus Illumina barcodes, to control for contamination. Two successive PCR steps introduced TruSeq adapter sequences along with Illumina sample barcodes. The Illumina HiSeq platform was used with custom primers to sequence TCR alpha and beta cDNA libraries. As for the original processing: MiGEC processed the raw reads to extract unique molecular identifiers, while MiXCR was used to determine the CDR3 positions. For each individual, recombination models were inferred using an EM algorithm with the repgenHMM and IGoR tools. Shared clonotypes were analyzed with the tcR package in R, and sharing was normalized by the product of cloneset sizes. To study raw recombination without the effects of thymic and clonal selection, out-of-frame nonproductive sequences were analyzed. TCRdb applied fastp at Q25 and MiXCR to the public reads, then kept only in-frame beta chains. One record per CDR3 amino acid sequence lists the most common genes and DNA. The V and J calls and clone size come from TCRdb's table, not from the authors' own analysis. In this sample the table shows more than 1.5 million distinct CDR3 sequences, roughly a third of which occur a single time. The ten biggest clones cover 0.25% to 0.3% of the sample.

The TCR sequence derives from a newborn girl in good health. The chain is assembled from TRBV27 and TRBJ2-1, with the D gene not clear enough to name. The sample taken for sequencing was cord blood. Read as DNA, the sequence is TGTGCCAGCAGTTTACAATACCGGGATGAGCAGTTCTTC. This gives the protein CASSLQYRDEQFF.